The clone carrying this T cell receptor beta chain was found many times. Its antigen is not known. The sample originates from a study of glioma-infiltrating T cells. Study-level points and caveats: CDR3 overlap between tissue and blood was very small.

Using RNA template, CDR3s of TCR alpha and beta were amplified with iRepertoire arm-PCR. TCRdb used MiXCR to reprocess the multiplex PCR reads, holding one entry per CDR3 protein. The sample lists about 140,000 distinct CDR3 sequences; approximately 39% were seen once. This TCR came from a human donor with low-grade glioma or glioblastoma, undergoing nonglioma brain surgery, or in good health (not recorded which). Sequencing was performed on glioma tissue, nonneoplastic brain tissue, or PBMCs (not recorded which).

The chain's CDR3 is CASSSPSGGAYEQYF. The CDR3 nucleotides are TGTGCCAGCAGTTCTCCGAGCGGGGGGGCCTACGAGCAGTACTTC. The chain recombines TRBV6-1 with TRBJ2-7; 10 bases fit TRBD2. J was trimmed by 2 bases and V by 5 bases; bases with no gene match: 6. The CDR3 has 15 amino acids. Per the germline V gene, CDR1 is MNHNS and CDR2 is SASEGT.